A single sample is the source of the 15 T cell receptor beta chains below, sequenced in a study of cytomegalovirus exposure and HLA in healthy donors. TCRdb keeps only in-frame clones here, not all; method: immunoSEQ multiplex PCR. The data contain 65,000 to 75,000 clones, almost 95% of them singletons. The sample taken for sequencing was PBMCs. The source of these receptors is a man younger than 35 in good health and CMV-seropositive.

The CDR3 sequence is CASSRYKSSTDTQYF. CDR3 DNA: TGTGCCAGCTCACGGTACAAATCCAGCACAGATACGCAGTATTTT. This chain connects TRBV18 to TRBJ2-3; D not resolved. V was trimmed by 4 bases and J by 0 bases, leaving 11 bases between them. This CDR3 has 15 amino acids. Germline loops: CDR1 KGHSH, CDR2 LQKENI.

The chain carries TRBV10-1 and TRBJ1-4; D gene unclear. Between the trimmed V and J ends, which lost 8 bases and 8 bases, there was a span of 21 bases. CDR3 size: 15 residues. CDR1 WNHNN and CDR2 SYGVQD come from the germline V gene (reference sequence). CDR3 amino acids: CASSNSDLGREKLFF. As DNA, the CDR3 is TGCGCCAGCTCCAACTCGGACTTGGGAAGGGAAAAACTGTTTTTT.

V is TRBV12-2 and J is TRBJ2-1; the D segment call TRBD1 is taken from the table without a DNA check. TRBV12-2 constitutes a pseudogene. There are 14 residues in the CDR3. CDR3 DNA: TGTGCAAGTCGCTTAGGACAGACCTACAATGAGCAGTTCTTC. Its protein product is CASRLGQTYNEQFF.

The rearrangement links TRBV2 to TRBJ2-5; D gene ambiguous. Germline-derived CDR1 and CDR2 are SNHLY and FYNNEI. Trimming cost V 4 bases and J 5 bases, with 11 bases left between them. This CDR3 is built from 13 residues. CDR3 residues: CASSAYAVETQYF. The DNA for the CDR3 is TGTGCCAGCAGTGCCTACGCTGTCGAGACCCAGTACTTC.

This clone was found once. The V and J genes are TRBV7-8 and TRBJ2-7; TRBD1 agrees at 7 bases. This CDR3 is 14 amino acids long. The junction had 10 bases not matched to a gene; V was cut back by 5 bases and J by 6 bases. CDR1 is SGHVS and CDR2 is FQNEAQ in the germline V gene. CDR3 protein: CASSVLDRTSEQYF. The CDR3, as DNA: TGTGCCAGCAGCGTACTGGACAGGACCTCCGAGCAGTACTTC.

This clone was seen only a few times. The V and J genes are TRBV5-4 and TRBJ2-7; TRBD1 matches at 8 bases. The CDR3 is 15 residues long. V lost 4 bases and J lost 2; bases outside the gene matches: 8. Germline values: CDR1 SGHNT, CDR2 YYREEE (reference sequence). CDR3 loop: CASSPLQGDPYEQYF. CDR3 DNA sequence: TGTGCCAGCAGCCCCTTACAGGGGGACCCCTACGAGCAGTACTTC.

The chain recombines TRBV7-3 with TRBJ2-5, with 7 bases that match TRBD1. Germline V CDR1 and CDR2: SGHTA, FQGTGA. Losses at the gene ends were 4 bases for V and 2 bases for J; bases not matched to a gene: 4. This CDR3 has 14 amino acids. Here the CDR3 DNA reads TGTGCCAGCAGCTCCACAGGGGTTCAAGAGACCCAGTACTTC. Amino acid sequence: CASSSTGVQETQYF.

The chain carries TRBV27 and TRBJ2-4, with a tentative D call TRBD1 (7 bases). CDR1 is MNHEY and CDR2 is SMNVEV in the germline V gene (reference sequence). V lost 8 bases and J lost 5, with 28 bases in between. The CDR3 has 18 residues. CDR3 region: CASARGAVPPIPQNIQYF. DNA for the CDR3: TGTGCCAGCGCCAGGGGGGCAGTTCCACCCATACCCCAAAACATTCAGTACTTC.

The rearrangement joins TRBV10-1 to TRBJ2-7; 8 nucleotides match TRBD1. Germline values: CDR1 WNHNN, CDR2 SYGVQD (reference sequence). CDR3 length equals 14 residues. Trimming cost V 3 bases and J 5 bases; bases outside gene matches: 6. In DNA, the CDR3 is TGCGCCAGCAGTGATACTGACAGGGGAAACGAGCAGTACTTC. Translation: CASSDTDRGNEQYF.

V is TRBV19 and J is TRBJ2-2; possible D gene TRBD2, 6 bases. Germline V gene lookup returns CDR1 LNHDA and CDR2 SQIVND (reference sequence). The CDR3 is 15 amino acids. The V end was cut by 3 bases, the J end by 6 bases, with 14 bases between. CDR3 DNA: TGTGCCAGTAGTATCCCCGGGACTTTTTCCGGGGAGCTGTTTTTT. Its translation is CASSIPGTFSGELFF.

This chain joins TRBV19 and TRBJ2-1; 8 bases map to TRBD2. The CDR3 sequence is 15 residues long. Unmatched junction bases numbered 4, after V lost 3 bases and J lost 3 bases. Germline V gene lookup returns CDR1 LNHDA and CDR2 SQIVND (reference sequence). CDR3 in DNA: TGTGCCAGTAGTATTTTACTAGCGGACTACAATGAGCAGTTCTTC. It translates to CASSILLADYNEQFF.

V gene TRBV2 combines with J gene TRBJ2-7; 9 bases fit TRBD1. V was clipped by 2 bases and J by 0 bases; unmatched bases: 8. There are 17 residues in the CDR3. CDR1 and CDR2 from the germline V gene are SNHLY and FYNNEI. CDR3 sequence: CASSENLMGQGSYEQYF. DNA of the CDR3: TGTGCCAGCAGTGAAAACCTTATGGGACAGGGCTCCTACGAGCAGTACTTC. Together with reference TRBV2 and TRBJ2-7, the CDR3 gives the full variable domain: EPEVTQTPSHQVTQMGQEVILRCVPISNHLYFYWYRQILGQKVEFLVSFYNNEISEKSEIFDDQFSVERPDGSNFTLKIRSTKLEDSAMYFCASSENLMGQGSYEQYFGPGTRLTVT.

The rearrangement joins TRBV6-1 to TRBJ2-1; possible D gene TRBD2, 6 bases. This CDR3 has 16 residues. V dropped 1 base and J dropped 9 bases, with 19 bases sitting between them. CDR1 and CDR2 (germline): MNHNS, SASEGT. CDR3 DNA sequence: TGTGCCAGCAGTGAAGGATGGGACTCCTATACAAGTGAGCAGTTCTTC. Its translation: CASSEGWDSYTSEQFF.

The chain uses TRBV28 and TRBJ2-3; possible D gene TRBD2, 7 bases. The CDR3 covers 13 residues. Germline CDR1 is MDHEN and CDR2 is SYDVKM. CDR3 loop: CGLQGGPADTQYF. The CDR3 region has the DNA TGTGGGTTACAGGGAGGGCCGGCAGATACGCAGTATTTT.

The chain has TRBV27 and TRBJ2-3; D gene uncertain. V dropped 2 bases and J dropped 2 bases, with 11 bases sitting between them. Germline V CDR1 and CDR2: MNHEY, SMNVEV (reference sequence). The CDR3 is 15 residues long. The CDR3 region has the DNA TGTGCCAGCAGTTTACTAGGCAGCCCCACAGATACGCAGTATTTT. Amino acids: CASSLLGSPTDTQYF.